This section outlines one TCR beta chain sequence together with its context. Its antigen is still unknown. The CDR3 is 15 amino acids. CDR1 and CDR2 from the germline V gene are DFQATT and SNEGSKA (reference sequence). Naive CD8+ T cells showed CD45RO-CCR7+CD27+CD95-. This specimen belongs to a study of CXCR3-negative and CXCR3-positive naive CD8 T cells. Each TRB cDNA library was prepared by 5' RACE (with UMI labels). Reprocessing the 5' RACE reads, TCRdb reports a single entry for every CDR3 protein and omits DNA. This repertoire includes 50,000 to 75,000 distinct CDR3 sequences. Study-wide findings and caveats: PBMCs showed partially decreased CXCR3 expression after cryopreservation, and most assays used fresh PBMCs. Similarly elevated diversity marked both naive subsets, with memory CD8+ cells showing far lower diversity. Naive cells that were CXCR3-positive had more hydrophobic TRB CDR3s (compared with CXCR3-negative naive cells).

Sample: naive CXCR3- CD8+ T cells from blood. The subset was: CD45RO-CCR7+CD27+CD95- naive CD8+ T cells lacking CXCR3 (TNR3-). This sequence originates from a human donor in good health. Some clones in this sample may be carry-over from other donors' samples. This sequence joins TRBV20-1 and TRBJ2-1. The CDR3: CSARTRRALDNEQFF.